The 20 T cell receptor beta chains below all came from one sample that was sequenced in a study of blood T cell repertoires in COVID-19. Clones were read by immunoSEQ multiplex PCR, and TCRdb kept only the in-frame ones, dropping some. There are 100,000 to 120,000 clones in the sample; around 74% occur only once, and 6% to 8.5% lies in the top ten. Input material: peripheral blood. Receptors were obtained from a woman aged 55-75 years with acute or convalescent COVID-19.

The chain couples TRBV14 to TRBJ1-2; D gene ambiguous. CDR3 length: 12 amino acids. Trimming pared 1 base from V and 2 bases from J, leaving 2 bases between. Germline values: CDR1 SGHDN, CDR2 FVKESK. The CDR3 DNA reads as TGTGCCAGCAGCCAAGCGAACTATGGCTACACCTTC. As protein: CASSQANYGYTF.

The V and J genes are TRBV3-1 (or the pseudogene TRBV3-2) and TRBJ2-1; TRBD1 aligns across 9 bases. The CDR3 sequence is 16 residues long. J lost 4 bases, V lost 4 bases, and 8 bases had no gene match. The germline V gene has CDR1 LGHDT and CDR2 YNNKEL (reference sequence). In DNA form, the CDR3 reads TGTGCCAGCAGCCGGGAAGAGGGACAGGGTTACAATGAGCAGTTCTTC. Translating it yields CASSREEGQGYNEQFF.

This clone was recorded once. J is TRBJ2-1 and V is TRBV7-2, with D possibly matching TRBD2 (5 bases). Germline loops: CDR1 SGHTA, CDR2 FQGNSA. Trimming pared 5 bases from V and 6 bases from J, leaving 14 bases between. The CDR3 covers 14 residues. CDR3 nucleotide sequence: TGTGCCAGCAGCCCCGCGACGGGGTCCAATGAGCAGTTCTTC. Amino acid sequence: CASSPATGSNEQFF.

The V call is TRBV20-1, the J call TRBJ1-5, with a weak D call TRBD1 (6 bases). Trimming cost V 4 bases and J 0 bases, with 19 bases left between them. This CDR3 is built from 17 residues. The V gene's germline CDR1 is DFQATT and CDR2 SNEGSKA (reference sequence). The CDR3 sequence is CSAIEGQRTYSNQPQHF. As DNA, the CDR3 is TGCAGTGCTATTGAGGGACAAAGAACTTATAGCAATCAGCCCCAGCATTTT.

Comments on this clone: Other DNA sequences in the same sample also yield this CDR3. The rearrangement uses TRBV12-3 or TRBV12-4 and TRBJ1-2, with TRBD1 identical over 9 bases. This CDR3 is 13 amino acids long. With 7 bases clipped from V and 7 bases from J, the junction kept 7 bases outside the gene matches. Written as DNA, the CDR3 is TGTGCCAGCACCCCGGGACAGGGCCGTGGCTACACCTTC. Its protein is CASTPGQGRGYTF.

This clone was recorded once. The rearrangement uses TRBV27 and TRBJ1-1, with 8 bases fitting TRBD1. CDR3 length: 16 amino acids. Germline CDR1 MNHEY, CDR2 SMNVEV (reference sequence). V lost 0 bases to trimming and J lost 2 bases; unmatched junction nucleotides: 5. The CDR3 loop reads CASSLSWGQANTEAFF. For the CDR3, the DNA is TGTGCCAGCAGTTTATCCTGGGGACAGGCAAACACTGAAGCTTTCTTT.

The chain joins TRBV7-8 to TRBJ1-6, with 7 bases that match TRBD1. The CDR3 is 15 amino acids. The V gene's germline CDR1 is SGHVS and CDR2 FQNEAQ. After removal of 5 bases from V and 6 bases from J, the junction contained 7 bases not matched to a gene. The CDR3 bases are TGTGCCAGCAGCCCCTGGACAGGCACTAATTCACCCCTCCACTTT. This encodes CASSPWTGTNSPLHF.

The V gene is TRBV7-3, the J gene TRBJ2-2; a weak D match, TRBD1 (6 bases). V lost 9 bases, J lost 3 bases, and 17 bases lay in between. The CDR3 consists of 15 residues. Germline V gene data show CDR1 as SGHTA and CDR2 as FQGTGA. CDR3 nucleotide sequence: TGTGCCAGTTCTAGGACAGTTTCAGACACCGGGGAGCTGTTTTTT. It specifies CASSRTVSDTGELFF. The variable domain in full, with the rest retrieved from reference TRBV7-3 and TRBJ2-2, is GAGVSQTPSNKVTEKGKYVELRCDPISGHTALYWYRQSLGQGPEFLIYFQGTGAADDSGLPNDRFFAVRPEGSVSTLKIQRTERGDSAVYLCASSRTVSDTGELFFGEGSRLTVL.

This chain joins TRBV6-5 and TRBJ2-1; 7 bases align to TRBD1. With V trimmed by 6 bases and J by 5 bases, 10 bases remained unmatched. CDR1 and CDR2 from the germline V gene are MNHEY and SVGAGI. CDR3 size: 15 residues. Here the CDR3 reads CASRSGGQAHNEQFF. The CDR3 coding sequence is TGTGCCAGCAGATCAGGAGGACAGGCACACAATGAGCAGTTCTTC.

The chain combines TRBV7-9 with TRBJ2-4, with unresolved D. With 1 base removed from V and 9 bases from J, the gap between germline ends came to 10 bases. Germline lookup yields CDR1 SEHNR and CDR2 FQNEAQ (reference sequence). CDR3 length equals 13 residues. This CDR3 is CASSLGLASIQYF. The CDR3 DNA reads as TGTGCCAGCAGCTTAGGACTGGCGAGCATTCAGTACTTC.

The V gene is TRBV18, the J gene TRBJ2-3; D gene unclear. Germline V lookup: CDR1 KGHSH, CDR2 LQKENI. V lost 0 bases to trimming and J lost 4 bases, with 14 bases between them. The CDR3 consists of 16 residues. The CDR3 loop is CASSPPLTNKADTQYF. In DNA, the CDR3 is TGTGCCAGCTCACCACCTTTGACAAATAAGGCAGATACGCAGTATTTT.

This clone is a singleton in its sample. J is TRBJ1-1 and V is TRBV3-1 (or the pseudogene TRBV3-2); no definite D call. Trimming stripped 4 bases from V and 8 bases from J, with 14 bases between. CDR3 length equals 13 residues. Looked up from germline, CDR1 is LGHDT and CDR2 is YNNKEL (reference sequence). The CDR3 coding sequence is TGTGCCAGCAGCCCCACGGGGAGGCGGGAAGCTTTCTTT. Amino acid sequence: CASSPTGRREAFF.

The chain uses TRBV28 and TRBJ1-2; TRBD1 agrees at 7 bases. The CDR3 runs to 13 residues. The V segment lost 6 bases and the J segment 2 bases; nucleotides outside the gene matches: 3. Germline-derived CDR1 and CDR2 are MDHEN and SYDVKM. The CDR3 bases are TGTGCCAGCAGCCTGGGACAGAACTATGGCTACACCTTC. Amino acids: CASSLGQNYGYTF.

CDR3 DNA: TGTGCCAGCTCACCACCATGTCCCGGGACAGTAAGAACATCCTACGAGCAGTACTTC. This codes for CASSPPCPGTVRTSYEQYF. The rearrangement uses TRBV18 and TRBJ2-7; TRBD1 matches at 7 bases. V shed 0 bases, J shed 1 base, and the junction held 15 bases outside the gene matches. This CDR3 has 19 amino acids. Germline lookup yields CDR1 KGHSH and CDR2 LQKENI.

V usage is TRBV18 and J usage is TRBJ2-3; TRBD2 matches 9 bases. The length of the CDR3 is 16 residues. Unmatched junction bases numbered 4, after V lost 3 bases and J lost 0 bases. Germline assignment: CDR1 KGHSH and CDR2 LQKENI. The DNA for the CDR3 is TGTGCCAGCTCACCGTTCGCGGGGGGGAGCACAGATACGCAGTATTTT. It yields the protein CASSPFAGGSTDTQYF. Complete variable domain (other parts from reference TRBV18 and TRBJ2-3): NAGVMQNPRHLVRRRGQEARLRCSPMKGHSHVYWYRQLPEEGLKFMVYLQKENIIDESGMPKERFSAEFPKEGPSILRIQQVVRGDSAAYFCASSPFAGGSTDTQYFGPGTRLTVL.

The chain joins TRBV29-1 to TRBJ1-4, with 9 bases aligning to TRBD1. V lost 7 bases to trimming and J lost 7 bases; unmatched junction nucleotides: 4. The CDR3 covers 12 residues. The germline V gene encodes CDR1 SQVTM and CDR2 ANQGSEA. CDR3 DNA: TGCAGCGCGAGGACAGGGGTTGAAAAACTGTTTTTT. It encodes CSARTGVEKLFF.

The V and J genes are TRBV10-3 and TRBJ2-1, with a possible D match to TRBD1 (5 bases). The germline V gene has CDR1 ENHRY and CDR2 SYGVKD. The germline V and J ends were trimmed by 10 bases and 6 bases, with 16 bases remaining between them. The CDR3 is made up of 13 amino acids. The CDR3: CATLAGARNEQFF. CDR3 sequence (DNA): TGTGCCACACTGGCTGGGGCTCGCAATGAGCAGTTCTTC.

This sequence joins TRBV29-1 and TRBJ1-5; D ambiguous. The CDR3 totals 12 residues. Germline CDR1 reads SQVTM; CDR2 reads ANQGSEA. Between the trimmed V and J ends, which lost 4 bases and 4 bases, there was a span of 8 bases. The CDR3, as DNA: TGCAGCGTTGGCACACAGAATCAGCCCCAGCATTTT. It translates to CSVGTQNQPQHF.

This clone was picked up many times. CDR3 sequence reads: CASSFRTGTNTEAFF. The CDR3 nucleotides are TGTGCCAGCAGTTTTAGGACAGGGACGAACACTGAAGCTTTCTTT. The chain uses TRBV6-5 and TRBJ1-1; TRBD1 matches at 8 bases. This CDR3 contains 15 residues. CDR1 is MNHEY, CDR2 SVGAGI, per germline. V lost 4 bases to trimming and J lost 1 base; unmatched junction nucleotides: 5.

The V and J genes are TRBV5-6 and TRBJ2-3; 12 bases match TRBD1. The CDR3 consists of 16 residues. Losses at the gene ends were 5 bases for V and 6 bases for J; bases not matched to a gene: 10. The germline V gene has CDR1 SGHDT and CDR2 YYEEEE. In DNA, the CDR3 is TGTGCCAGCAGGCGCCGAGGGACAGGGGGCCAGGATACGCAGTATTTT. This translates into CASRRRGTGGQDTQYF.